This T cell receptor beta chain was sequenced during a study of cytomegalovirus exposure and HLA in healthy donors. Study-wide results and limits: In an earlier analysis, most TCR beta V segments were productive about 87% or about 30% of the time. From TCR beta sequences, most subjects' HLA-A and HLA-B alleles were reportedly predicted accurately. Confirmation was obtained in vitro that three CMV-associated chains are specific for CMV antigens.

A note on this clone: No antigen is known for it.

13 Jbeta primers and 60 Vbeta primers were used for the PCR. Methods used by the authors: Approximately 12 million of the 60 million to 80 million unique TCR beta chains counted in a later analysis were shared. Here immunoSEQ multiplex PCR was the method, and the copy in TCRdb shows in-frame clones only, minus some. That table is the source of V, J and clone size, and D and trimming were worked out from the DNA. The sample lists 130,000 to 150,000 clones, approximately 78% occurring once. After removal of 6 bases from V and 3 bases from J, the junction contained 7 bases not matched to a gene. The CDR3 has 14 residues. CDR1 and CDR2 from the germline V gene are MDHEN and SYDVKM.

The specimen sequenced was PBMCs. This clonotype originated in a man aged 40-49 years in good health and CMV-seropositive. The V gene is TRBV28, the J gene TRBJ2-7; TRBD1 matches 8 bases. CDR3 DNA: TGTGCCAGCAGCCAGGGACAGGCGGGCTACGAGCAGTACTTC. This codes for CASSQGQAGYEQYF.